A single sample is the source of the 26 T cell receptor beta chains below, sequenced in a study of blood T cell repertoires in COVID-19. The table came from immunoSEQ multiplex PCR; TCRdb's copy has only in-frame clones and leaves some out. The table shows around 140,000 clones, with 65% to 85% occurring only once. Sequenced: peripheral blood. These receptors were obtained from a man aged 25 to 45 with COVID-19, enrolled during active disease.

The CDR3 here is CASSGSPRGDNEQFF. In nucleotides, the CDR3 is TGTGCCAGCAGCGGTTCACCTCGGGGGGACAATGAGCAGTTCTTC. The chain joins TRBV9 to TRBJ2-1; 7 nucleotides agree with TRBD2. The CDR3 is 15 amino acids. CDR1 SGDLS and CDR2 YYNGEE come from the germline V gene. Trimming removed 3 bases from V and 5 bases from J; junction bases left unmatched: 8.

The CDR3 bases are TGTGCCAGCAGCCAAGGCTTTCTAAGCTCCTACAATGAGCAGTTCTTC. Amino acids: CASSQGFLSSYNEQFF. J is TRBJ2-1 and V is TRBV3-1 (or the pseudogene TRBV3-2), with no clear D. Germline V gives CDR1 LGHDT, CDR2 YNNKEL (reference sequence). Trimming left V 1 base short and J 0 bases short, with 10 bases between. CDR3 length: 16 amino acids.

This chain's CDR3 is CASSSGSESYEQYF. The CDR3 DNA reads TGTGCCAGCAGCTCCGGGAGCGAATCCTACGAGCAGTACTTC. The chain uses TRBV13 and TRBJ2-7, with D perhaps TRBD2 (6 bases). V dropped 4 bases and J dropped 1 base, with 11 bases sitting between them. Germline CDR1 PRHDT, CDR2 FYEKMQ (reference sequence). The CDR3 length is 14 residues.

The chain joins TRBV5-1 to TRBJ1-1; D may be TRBD1 (6 bases). CDR3 length equals 14 residues. Looked up from germline, CDR1 is SGHRS and CDR2 is YFSETQ. V lost 4 bases, J lost 4 bases, and 14 bases lay in between. CDR3 DNA sequence: TGCGCCAGCAGCGGATCACAGGGTCGCACTGAAGCTTTCTTT. Translation: CASSGSQGRTEAFF.

The chain links TRBV10-3 to TRBJ2-7; 14 bases line up with TRBD2. Germline CDR1 ENHRY, CDR2 SYGVKD. The CDR3 sequence is 15 residues long. The V gene end was trimmed by 6 bases and the J gene end by 5 bases; junction bases not matched to a gene: 6. The chain's CDR3 is CAIRGLAGGSHEQYF. The DNA of the CDR3 is TGTGCCATCAGAGGACTAGCGGGAGGAAGCCACGAGCAGTACTTC.

The V and J genes are TRBV7-9 and TRBJ2-7; tentatively, D is TRBD2 (7 bases). The CDR3 totals 13 residues. The V gene lost 4 bases and the J gene lost 6 bases, with 13 bases spanning the gap. Germline CDR1 and CDR2: SEHNR and FQNEAQ (reference sequence). The CDR3 spells CASSSGGRGEQYF. The CDR3 DNA is TGTGCCAGCAGCTCCGGGGGGCGAGGCGAGCAGTACTTC.

The rearrangement links TRBV28 to TRBJ2-3, with D possibly being TRBD2 (6 bases). This CDR3 has 15 amino acids. V lost 7 bases and J 6 bases, leaving 20 bases between the germline ends. Looked up from germline, CDR1 is MDHEN and CDR2 is SYDVKM. CDR3 loop: CASNSAGLPADTQYF. The CDR3 DNA sequence: TGTGCCAGCAATTCGGCGGGACTCCCCGCGGATACGCAGTATTTT. Full variable domain (missing parts from reference TRBV28 and TRBJ2-3): DVKVTQSSRYLVKRTGEKVFLECVQDMDHENMFWYRQDPGLGLRLIYFSYDVKMKEKGDIPEGYSVSREKKERFSLILESASTNQTSMYLCASNSAGLPADTQYFGPGTRLTVL.

In this sample, this clone turned up once. V gene TRBV9 combines with J gene TRBJ2-6; the D gene is possibly TRBD1 (6 bases). This CDR3 has 15 residues. Germline CDR1 is SGDLS and CDR2 is YYNGEE. V was shortened by 3 bases and J by 4 bases, with 11 bases between the two germline ends. The CDR3: CASSAYRAGANVLTF. CDR3 nucleotide sequence: TGTGCCAGCAGCGCCTACAGGGCCGGGGCCAACGTCCTGACTTTC. Looking up the rest from reference TRBV9 and TRBJ2-6 gives the full variable domain: DSGVTQTPKHLITATGQRVTLRCSPRSGDLSVYWYQQSLDQGLQFLIQYYNGEERAKGNILERFSAQQFPDLHSELNLSSLELGDSALYFCASSAYRAGANVLTFGAGSRLTVL.

The chain has TRBV5-4 and TRBJ1-2, with D hard to call. The V gene lost 4 bases and the J gene lost 4 bases, with 14 bases spanning the gap. This CDR3 is built from 14 residues. Germline values: CDR1 SGHNT, CDR2 YYREEE (reference sequence). CDR3 coding DNA: TGTGCCAGCAGCGGCGGGTCCTTCCTCTATGGCTACACCTTC. Encoded protein: CASSGGSFLYGYTF.

The chain carries TRBV5-3 and TRBJ1-5, with no clear D. TRBV5-3 is identified as an open reading frame with a role that is uncertain. The CDR3 has 17 residues. V was pared by 0 bases and J by 3 bases, with 16 bases between. DNA for the CDR3: TGTGCCAGAAGCTTGGCTTATCGGTTCGTTACCAATCAGCCCCAGCATTTT. Encoded protein: CARSLAYRFVTNQPQHF.

The chain recombines TRBV29-1 with TRBJ2-7; perhaps TRBD1 as D (6 bases). Germline V gene data show CDR1 as SQVTM and CDR2 as ANQGSEA. CDR3 size: 14 residues. The ends were cut back, 0 bases at V and 2 bases at J, with 11 bases in the middle. This CDR3 reads CSVEDRGRTYEQYF. Written as DNA, the CDR3 is TGCAGCGTTGAAGACAGGGGTCGAACCTACGAGCAGTACTTC.

The chain employs TRBV24-1 and TRBJ2-4; no definite D call. Trimming pared 5 bases from V and 6 bases from J, leaving 7 bases between. Germline assignment: CDR1 KGHDR and CDR2 SFDVKD. The CDR3 totals 12 residues. In DNA form, the CDR3 reads TGTGCCACCAGTGTCTCCGGAAACATTCAGTACTTC. It is translated as CATSVSGNIQYF.

The chain joins TRBV6-2 or TRBV6-3 to TRBJ2-3; 13 nucleotides align to TRBD2. The germline V gene encodes CDR1 MNHEY and CDR2 SVGEGT. After removal of 2 bases from V and 3 bases from J, the junction contained 8 bases not matched to a gene. The CDR3 is made up of 18 amino acids. This chain's CDR3 is CASSYTGLAGDPTDTQYF. CDR3 nucleotides: TGTGCCAGCAGTTACACCGGACTAGCGGGAGATCCGACAGATACGCAGTATTTT.

The V gene is TRBV27, the J gene TRBJ2-5, with D possibly matching TRBD1 (6 bases). V was shortened by 11 bases and J by 5 bases, with 15 bases between the two germline ends. The CDR3 sequence is 12 residues long. Germline CDR1 is MNHEY and CDR2 is SMNVEV (reference sequence). CDR3 in DNA: TGTGCCGTGGGCAGGGGTAAGGAGACCCAGTACTTC. Translated, it gives CAVGRGKETQYF.

The V and J genes are TRBV16 and TRBJ2-7, with 7 bases fitting TRBD1. The junction had 5 bases not matched to a gene; V was cut back by 3 bases and J by 6 bases. CDR1 and CDR2 from the germline V gene are KGHSY and FQNENV. The CDR3 is made up of 13 amino acids. The CDR3 coding sequence is TGTGCCAGCAGCCAGACAGGGAATGGCGAGCAGTACTTC. Its translation: CASSQTGNGEQYF. Looking up the rest from reference TRBV16 and TRBJ2-7 gives the full variable domain: GEEVAQTPKHLVRGEGQKAKLYCAPIKGHSYVFWYQQVLKNEFKFLISFQNENVFDETGMPKERFSAKCLPNSPCSLEIQATKLEDSAVYFCASSQTGNGEQYFGPGTRLTVT.

To note about this clone: Germline is not matched at one junction end, which may reflect a read error. The chain employs TRBV6-5 and TRBJ2-7, with 7 bases lining up with TRBD2. CDR1 and CDR2 (germline): MNHEY, SVGAGI. This CDR3 is 12 amino acids long. CDR3 coding DNA: TGTGCCAGCTACCAGGTGGGGACTACCCCATTCTTC. It specifies CASYQVGTTPFF.

The genes are TRBV5-5 and TRBJ1-6; the D gene is possibly TRBD1 (6 bases). Trimming left V 0 bases short and J 7 bases short, with 11 bases between. Germline V gives CDR1 SGHKS, CDR2 YYEKEE (reference sequence). This CDR3 comprises 15 residues. The CDR3 nucleotides read TGTGCCAGCAGCTTGGCAACAGGGACGAATTCACCCCTCCACTTT. Its protein product is CASSLATGTNSPLHF.

This chain uses TRBV4-2 with TRBJ1-1; D is perhaps TRBD1 (5 bases). This CDR3 has 12 amino acids. Trimming pared 2 bases from V and 5 bases from J, leaving 6 bases between. CDR1 and CDR2 (germline): LGHNA, YNFKEQ. The CDR3 DNA reads TGTGCCAGCAGCCAATCAGGGACTGAAGCTTTCTTT. This sequence encodes CASSQSGTEAFF.

Here the CDR3 reads CASSAAGDGYTF. The CDR3 bases are TGTGCCAGCAGCGCTGCAGGGGATGGCTACACCTTC. The chain links TRBV9 to TRBJ1-2; possible D gene TRBD1, 6 bases. With 3 bases removed from V and 6 bases from J, the gap between germline ends came to 9 bases. This CDR3 is built from 12 residues. Per the germline V gene, CDR1 is SGDLS and CDR2 is YYNGEE.

The chain has TRBV4-1 and TRBJ2-2; a weak D match, TRBD2 (5 bases). With 6 bases removed from V and 6 bases from J, the gap between germline ends came to 11 bases. Germline assignment: CDR1 MGHRA and CDR2 YSYEKL. CDR3 length equals 13 residues. CDR3 region: CASSRTSAGELFF. In DNA, the CDR3 is TGCGCCAGCAGTCGGACTTCGGCCGGGGAGCTGTTTTTT.

The chain links TRBV19 to TRBJ2-1; 11 bases line up with TRBD2. CDR1 and CDR2 from the germline V gene are LNHDA and SQIVND (reference sequence). The V gene end was trimmed by 4 bases and the J gene end by 6 bases; junction bases not matched to a gene: 5. CDR3 length: 15 amino acids. CDR3 in amino acids: CASSTLAGAINEQFF. In DNA, the CDR3 is TGTGCCAGTAGTACACTAGCGGGAGCTATCAATGAGCAGTTCTTC.

The chain uses TRBV7-2 and TRBJ1-5; perhaps TRBD1 as D (6 bases). Trimming took off 1 base at V and 0 bases at J, with 10 bases between the two ends. Looked up from germline, CDR1 is SGHTA and CDR2 is FQGNSA. The CDR3 runs to 16 residues. The CDR3 sequence is CASSLGTVYSNQPQHF. In nucleotides, the CDR3 is TGTGCCAGCAGCTTAGGGACAGTCTATAGCAATCAGCCCCAGCATTTT.

The rearrangement joins TRBV30 to TRBJ2-7; D possibly corresponds to TRBD2 (5 bases). V was trimmed by 0 bases and J by 3 bases, leaving 12 bases between them. This CDR3 contains 14 residues. CDR1 GTSNPN and CDR2 SVGIG come from the germline V gene (reference sequence). The CDR3 here is CAWSVYGVIYEQYF. CDR3 in DNA: TGTGCCTGGAGTGTATACGGGGTAATCTACGAGCAGTACTTC.

The chain links TRBV6-1 to TRBJ2-5, with TRBD2 as a possible D gene (5 bases). With 1 base removed from V and 4 bases from J, the gap between germline ends came to 13 bases. CDR1 and CDR2 from the germline V gene are MNHNS and SASEGT. The CDR3 extends over 15 amino acids. Here the CDR3 reads CASSEVVRRGETQYF. The CDR3 region has the DNA TGTGCCAGCAGTGAAGTGGTGCGCCGGGGAGAGACCCAGTACTTC.

The chain carries TRBV29-1 and TRBJ2-3; D call uncertain. The V end was cut by 5 bases, the J end by 5 bases, with 8 bases between. Germline V gene sequence: CDR1 SQVTM, CDR2 ANQGSEA. The CDR3 sequence is 11 residues long. This CDR3 is CSVYSGDTQYF. In DNA form, the CDR3 reads TGCAGCGTTTACTCGGGAGATACGCAGTATTTT.

For the CDR3, the DNA is TGTGCCAGCAGGTCTGATAGGGGGGAGCAGTACTTC. It codes for CASRSDRGEQYF. This sequence joins TRBV9 and TRBJ2-7, with D possibly TRBD1 on 6 matching bases. V was clipped by 5 bases and J by 7 bases, with 13 bases between them. This CDR3 region has 12 residues. CDR1 and CDR2 from the germline V gene are SGDLS and YYNGEE.